Below, 27 T cell receptor beta chains from the same sample are listed, as sequenced in a study of T cells after yellow fever vaccination. MiXCR, applied by TCRdb to the 5' RACE reads, yields one record per CDR3 protein. The data show 150,000 to 200,000 distinct CDR3 sequences, with over 7% seen just once and roughly a third held by the top ten. The specimen comprised CD8+ T cells sorted from PBMCs, sampled 45 days after the yellow fever booster vaccination. The source is a man younger than 35 who received the YFV17D yellow fever vaccine.

This clonotype was seen ten or more times. The chain recombines TRBV4-2 with TRBJ2-2; D is ambiguous. The CDR3 runs to 14 residues. Germline V gives CDR1 LGHNA, CDR2 YNFKEQ. Between the trimmed V and J ends, which lost 4 bases and 5 bases, there was a span of 11 bases. The CDR3 region has the DNA TGTGCCAGCAGCCTTGGCCGCGGAACCGGGGAGCTGTTTTTT. Protein sequence: CASSLGRGTGELFF.

Only a few counts were recorded for this clonotype. The rearrangement uses TRBV7-6 and TRBJ1-1; possibly TRBD1 for D (5 bases). Germline V gene sequence: CDR1 SGHVS, CDR2 FNYEAQ. The CDR3 runs 13 residues. The V gene lost 1 base and the J gene lost 7 bases, with 10 bases spanning the gap. CDR3 DNA sequence: TGTGCCAGCAGCTTAGATCCAGGGCTTGAAGCTTTCTTT. Amino acid sequence: CASSLDPGLEAFF.

This clonotype was recorded many times. The chain has TRBV5-1 and TRBJ1-1; a weak D match, TRBD1 (6 bases). Germline V lookup: CDR1 SGHRS, CDR2 YFSETQ. This CDR3 has 14 amino acids. V dropped 4 bases and J dropped 0 bases, with 10 bases sitting between them. The CDR3 spells CASSQGHLNTEAFF. The CDR3 DNA reads as TGCGCCAGCAGCCAGGGACATTTGAACACTGAAGCTTTCTTT.

This clonotype appeared a few times. The rearrangement uses TRBV5-1 and TRBJ1-1; no firm D call. Germline V gene data show CDR1 as SGHRS and CDR2 as YFSETQ. Trimming shortened V by 0 bases and J by 6 bases, and 9 bases separated the two germline ends. The CDR3 is made up of 13 amino acids. CDR3 loop: CASSLGITSEAFF. The CDR3 DNA sequence: TGCGCCAGCAGCTTGGGCATAACCTCTGAAGCTTTCTTT.

This clonotype has a handful of counts. The V and J genes are TRBV9 and TRBJ2-1; 13 bases are a match to TRBD2. This CDR3 has 14 amino acids. V shed 3 bases, J shed 10 bases, and the junction held 4 bases outside the gene matches. Germline V gene lookup returns CDR1 SGDLS and CDR2 YYNGEE. The CDR3 nucleotides read TGTGCCAGCAGCGCAGGACTAGCGGGGGAGGAGCAGTTCTTC. It yields the protein CASSAGLAGEEQFF.

This clonotype appeared a few times. The CDR3 protein is CASSQDRGPGGNEQFF. The DNA of the CDR3 is TGTGCCAGCAGCCAAGACAGGGGGCCCGGCGGAAATGAGCAGTTCTTC. V and J are TRBV4-2 and TRBJ2-1; 8 bases fit TRBD1. Unmatched junction bases numbered 8, after V lost 0 bases and J lost 7 bases. The length of the CDR3 is 16 residues. Germline V gives CDR1 LGHNA, CDR2 YNFKEQ.

This clonotype showed up just a few times. J is TRBJ2-2 and V is TRBV7-9; TRBD1 matches 8 bases. Germline loops: CDR1 SEHNR, CDR2 FQNEAQ (reference sequence). Trimming removed 3 bases from V and 1 base from J; junction bases left unmatched: 4. This CDR3 is built from 16 residues. The CDR3 loop is CASSFSGTGNTGELFF. The CDR3 DNA sequence: TGTGCCAGCAGCTTTTCCGGGACAGGGAACACCGGGGAGCTGTTTTTT.

The chain joins TRBV19 to TRBJ2-2; 9 bases line up with TRBD1. The J segment lost 4 bases and the V segment lost 10 bases, leaving 7 bases of the junction unmatched. The CDR3 has 14 residues. CDR1 and CDR2 from the germline V gene are LNHDA and SQIVND (reference sequence). In nucleotides, the CDR3 is TGTGCCACCGGGACAGGGCTCTTCACCGGGGAGCTGTTTTTT. Protein: CATGTGLFTGELFF.

J is TRBJ2-3 and V is TRBV12-3 or TRBV12-4; weak D call: TRBD1 (5 bases). With 2 bases removed from V and 0 bases from J, the gap between germline ends came to 9 bases. This CDR3 spans 15 amino acids. CDR3 sequence reads: CASSLPRESTDTQYF. The DNA for the CDR3 is TGTGCCAGCAGTTTACCCAGGGAAAGCACAGATACGCAGTATTTT.

This clonotype has just a few counts. J is TRBJ2-2 and V is TRBV28; no clear D gene. V dropped 4 bases and J dropped 4 bases, with 13 bases sitting between them. The CDR3 has 15 amino acids. The germline V gene encodes CDR1 MDHEN and CDR2 SYDVKM. CDR3 coding DNA: TGTGCCAGCAGTTCGTCTCCGGGCCCCACCGGGGAGCTGTTTTTT. Translation: CASSSSPGPTGELFF.

The chain has TRBV11-1 and TRBJ2-7; possibly TRBD1 for D (5 bases). V lost 4 bases to trimming and J lost 0 bases, with 13 bases between them. This CDR3 is 15 amino acids long. Germline CDR1 SGHAT, CDR2 FQDESV (reference sequence). In DNA form, the CDR3 reads TGTGCCAGCAGCTCGACAGCATCGAGCTCCTACGAGCAGTACTTC. Protein product: CASSSTASSSYEQYF. Filled out from reference TRBV11-1 and TRBJ2-7, the complete variable domain reads EAEVAQSPRYKITEKSQAVAFWCDPISGHATLYWYRQILGQGPELLVQFQDESVVDDSQLPKDRFSAERLKGVDSTLKIQPAELGDSAMYLCASSSTASSSYEQYFGPGTRLTVT.

The table lists this clonotype with a few counts. DNA for the CDR3: TGTGCCAGCAGCTTAGTAGGAGGCTTTGCGGGCACAGATACGCAGTATTTT. This encodes CASSLVGGFAGTDTQYF. The rearrangement joins TRBV11-2 to TRBJ2-3; a possible D gene is TRBD2 (5 bases). V gave up 1 base and J gave up 1 base, with 15 bases separating them. Germline CDR1 is SGHAT and CDR2 is FQNNGV. The CDR3 contains 17 residues.

The rearrangement uses TRBV12-3 or TRBV12-4 and TRBJ2-3, with D perhaps TRBD1 or TRBD2 (7 bases each). V was pared by 4 bases and J by 14 bases, with 13 bases between. CDR3 length: 11 residues. CDR3 nucleotide sequence: TGTGCCAGCAGTTCAGGGGGGGTAGGGTATTTT. Translated, it gives CASSSGGVGYF.

The chain has TRBV4-3 and TRBJ1-1; D not resolved. Germline V gives CDR1 LGHNA, CDR2 YSLEER. V gave up 4 bases and J gave up 0 bases, with 12 bases separating them. This CDR3 is built from 15 residues. In DNA, the CDR3 is TGCGCCAGCAGCCCAGTAATGAGCATGAACACTGAAGCTTTCTTT. Its protein product is CASSPVMSMNTEAFF.

This clonotype was seen repeatedly, ten times or more. This chain connects TRBV6-5 to TRBJ2-7, with D possibly matching TRBD2 (6 bases). The V end was cut by 6 bases, the J end by 6 bases, with 15 bases between. There are 13 residues in the CDR3. Germline CDR1 is MNHEY and CDR2 is SVGAGI. Written as DNA, the CDR3 is TGTGCCAGCAGCCATACGGGCGGGGTCGAGCAGTACGTC. Translating gives CASSHTGGVEQYV.

This clonotype was seen only a few times. J is TRBJ2-5 and V is TRBV4-3; D not certain. Trimming took off 0 bases at V and 6 bases at J, with 5 bases between the two ends. From germline, CDR1 is LGHNA and CDR2 YSLEER. The CDR3 totals 12 residues. The CDR3 region is CASSQDGQTQYF. The CDR3 DNA is TGCGCCAGCAGCCAAGATGGGCAGACCCAGTACTTC.

This clonotype was detected a few times. This chain links TRBV2 with TRBJ2-7; perhaps TRBD1 as D (7 bases). Germline V CDR1 and CDR2: SNHLY, FYNNEI. The CDR3 is made up of 15 amino acids. Trimming removed 3 bases from V and 3 bases from J, with 15 bases in between. For the CDR3, the DNA is TGTGCCAGCAGTGATCTCGGGGGACAGCTCTACGAGCAGTACTTC. This codes for CASSDLGGQLYEQYF.

V gene TRBV5-6 combines with J gene TRBJ1-1; D call uncertain. CDR3 size: 13 residues. Germline loops: CDR1 SGHDT, CDR2 YYEEEE. Trimming removed 6 bases at V and 3 bases at J, with 12 bases between. CDR3: CASTAGGYTEAFF. CDR3 nucleotide sequence: TGTGCCAGCACCGCGGGAGGGTACACTGAAGCTTTCTTT.

This clonotype was seen only a few times. The CDR3 DNA is TGCAGTGCTAGAGCTCCCGGAAAACTGTTTTTT. This codes for CSARAPGKLFF. The rearrangement joins TRBV20-1 to TRBJ1-4; D not certain. CDR3 size: 11 residues. CDR1 is DFQATT and CDR2 is SNEGSKA in the germline V gene (reference sequence). The germline V and J ends were trimmed by 1 base and 10 bases, with 7 bases remaining between them.

This clonotype was seen many times. The chain combines TRBV6-1 with TRBJ2-2, with TRBD2 as a possible D gene (5 bases). The CDR3 sequence is 14 residues long. The germline CDR1 and CDR2 sequences are MNHNS and SASEGT. V was shortened by 5 bases and J by 1 base, with 8 bases between the two germline ends. CDR3 DNA sequence: TGTGCCAGCAGTCCGGGGTTGAACACCGGGGAGCTGTTTTTT. This gives the protein CASSPGLNTGELFF.

This clonotype was counted only a few times. The V and J genes are TRBV4-3 and TRBJ2-1; possible D gene TRBD1, 5 bases. CDR3 length: 14 residues. V lost 3 bases and J lost 4, with 10 bases in between. The germline CDR1 and CDR2 sequences are LGHNA and YSLEER. The CDR3 loop is CASSHRVEYNEQFF. The CDR3, as DNA: TGCGCCAGCAGCCACAGGGTGGAGTACAATGAGCAGTTCTTC.

The rearrangement joins TRBV7-9 to TRBJ2-2; D is possibly TRBD2 (5 bases). Trimming removed 0 bases at V and 4 bases at J, with 15 bases between. CDR1 is SEHNR and CDR2 is FQNEAQ in the germline V gene (reference sequence). This CDR3 has 17 amino acids. The CDR3 DNA reads TGTGCCAGCAGCTTAGCGGGAGACGTCCAGCTCACCGGGGAGCTGTTTTTT. This encodes CASSLAGDVQLTGELFF.

V is TRBV29-1 and J is TRBJ2-3; 9 nucleotides line up with TRBD1. Germline values: CDR1 SQVTM, CDR2 ANQGSEA. V dropped 1 base and J dropped 0; count of bases not matched to a gene: 11. The CDR3 runs 18 residues. The CDR3 region has the DNA TGCAGCGTTGAAGGGGGAGGGACAGGGCGTCTCAGCACAGATACGCAGTATTTT. Amino acid sequence: CSVEGGGTGRLSTDTQYF.

This chain uses TRBV2 with TRBJ2-7; D uncertain. Trimming cost V 4 bases and J 4 bases, with 5 bases left between them. In germline, CDR1 is SNHLY, CDR2 FYNNEI. The CDR3 spans 11 residues. CDR3 sequence reads: CASSGQYEQYF. In nucleotides, the CDR3 is TGTGCCAGCAGTGGGCAGTACGAGCAGTACTTC. The variable domain in full, completed from reference TRBV2 and TRBJ2-7, reads EPEVTQTPSHQVTQMGQEVILRCVPISNHLYFYWYRQILGQKVEFLVSFYNNEISEKSEIFDDQFSVERPDGSNFTLKIRSTKLEDSAMYFCASSGQYEQYFGPGTRLTVT.

This clonotype was detected ten times or more. The genes are TRBV4-1 and TRBJ2-5; D possibly matches TRBD1 or TRBD2 (5 bases each). The CDR3 spans 13 residues. CDR1 and CDR2 (germline): MGHRA, YSYEKL. The ends were cut back, 4 bases at V and 6 bases at J, with 12 bases in the middle. In DNA, the CDR3 is TGCGCCAGCAGCCCCGGGACCTCGAAGACCCAGTACTTC. This encodes CASSPGTSKTQYF.

The sample holds a few counts of this clonotype. J is TRBJ2-1 and V is TRBV29-1, with D perhaps matching TRBD1 (6 bases). This CDR3 region has 12 residues. Looked up from germline, CDR1 is SQVTM and CDR2 is ANQGSEA. Trimming pared 6 bases from V and 4 bases from J, leaving 10 bases between. The CDR3 loop reads CSVGTPYNEQFF. The CDR3 nucleotides are TGCAGCGTCGGGACACCATACAATGAGCAGTTCTTC.

This clonotype appeared a few times. The chain recombines TRBV7-8 with TRBJ2-5, with a weak D call TRBD2 (7 bases). Between the trimmed V and J ends, which lost 5 bases and 4 bases, there was a span of 17 bases. The CDR3 spans 15 residues. Germline V CDR1 and CDR2: SGHVS, FQNEAQ. For the CDR3, the DNA is TGTGCCAGCAGCCCATACGCGGGGGCTAGAGAGACCCAGTACTTC. Translating it yields CASSPYAGARETQYF.